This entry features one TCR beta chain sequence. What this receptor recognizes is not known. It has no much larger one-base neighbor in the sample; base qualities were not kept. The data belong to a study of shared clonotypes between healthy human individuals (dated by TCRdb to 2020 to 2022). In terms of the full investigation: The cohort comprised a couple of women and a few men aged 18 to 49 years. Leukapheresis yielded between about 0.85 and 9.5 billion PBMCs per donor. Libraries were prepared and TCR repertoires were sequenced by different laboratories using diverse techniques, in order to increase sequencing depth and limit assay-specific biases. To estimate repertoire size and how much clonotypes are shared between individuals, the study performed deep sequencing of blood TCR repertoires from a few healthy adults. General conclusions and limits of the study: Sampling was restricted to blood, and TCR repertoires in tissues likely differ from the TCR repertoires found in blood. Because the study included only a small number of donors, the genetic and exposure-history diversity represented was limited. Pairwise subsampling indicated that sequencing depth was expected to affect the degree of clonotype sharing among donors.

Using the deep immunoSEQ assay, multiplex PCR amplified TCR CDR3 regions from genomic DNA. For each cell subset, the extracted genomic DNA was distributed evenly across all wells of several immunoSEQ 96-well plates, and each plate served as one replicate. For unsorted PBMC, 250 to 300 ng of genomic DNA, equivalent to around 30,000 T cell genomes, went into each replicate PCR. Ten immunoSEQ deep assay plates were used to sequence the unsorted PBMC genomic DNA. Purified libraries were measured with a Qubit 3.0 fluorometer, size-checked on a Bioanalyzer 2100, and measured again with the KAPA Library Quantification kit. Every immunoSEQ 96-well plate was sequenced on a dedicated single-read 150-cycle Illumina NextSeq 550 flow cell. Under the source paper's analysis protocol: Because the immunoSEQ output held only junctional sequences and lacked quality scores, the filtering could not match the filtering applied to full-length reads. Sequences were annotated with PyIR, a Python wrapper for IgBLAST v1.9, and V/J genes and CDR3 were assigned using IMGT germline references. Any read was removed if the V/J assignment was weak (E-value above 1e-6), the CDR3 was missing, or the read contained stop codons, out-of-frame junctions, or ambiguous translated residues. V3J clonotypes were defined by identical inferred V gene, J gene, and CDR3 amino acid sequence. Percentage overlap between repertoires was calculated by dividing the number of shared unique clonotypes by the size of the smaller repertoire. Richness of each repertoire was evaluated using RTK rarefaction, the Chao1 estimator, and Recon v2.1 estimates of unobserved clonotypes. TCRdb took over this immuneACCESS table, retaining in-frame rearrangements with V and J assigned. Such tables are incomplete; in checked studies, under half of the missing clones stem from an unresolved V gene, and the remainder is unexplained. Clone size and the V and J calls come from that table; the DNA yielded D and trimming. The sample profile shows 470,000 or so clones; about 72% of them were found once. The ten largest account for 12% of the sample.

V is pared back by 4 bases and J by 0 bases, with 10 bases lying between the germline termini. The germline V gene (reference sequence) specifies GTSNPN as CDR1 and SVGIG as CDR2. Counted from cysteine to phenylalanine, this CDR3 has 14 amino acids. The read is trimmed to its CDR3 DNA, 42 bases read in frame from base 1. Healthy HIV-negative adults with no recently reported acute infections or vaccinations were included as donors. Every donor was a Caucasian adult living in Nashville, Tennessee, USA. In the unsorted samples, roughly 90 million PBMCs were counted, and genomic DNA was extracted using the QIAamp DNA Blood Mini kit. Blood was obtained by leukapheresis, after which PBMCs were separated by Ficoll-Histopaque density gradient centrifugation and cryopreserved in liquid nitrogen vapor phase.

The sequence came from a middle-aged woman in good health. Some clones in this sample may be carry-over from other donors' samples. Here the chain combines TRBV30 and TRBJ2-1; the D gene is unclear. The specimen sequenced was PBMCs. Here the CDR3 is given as CAWTSRSSYNEQFF. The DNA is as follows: TGTGCCTGGACATCGCGTAGCTCCTACAATGAGCAGTTCTTC.